The 6 T cell receptor beta chains listed next were all sequenced from one sample in a study of blood T cells in healthy people across ages. Together with a sample-barcoded 5' primer, a J-beta primer mix was included in a second PCR lasting roughly 6 to 12 cycles. A single record per CDR3 protein comes from TCRdb applying MiXCR to the 5' RACE reads. Found here are about 970,000 distinct CDR3 sequences, just over 50% of them singletons; the top ten hold 20% to 25%. Sequenced: blood. All receptors derive from a woman aged 55-69 years in good health.

The V and J genes are TRBV6-6 and TRBJ2-7; 9 nucleotides line up with TRBD2. This CDR3 comprises 15 residues. With V trimmed by 5 bases and J by 2 bases, 7 bases remained unmatched. Per the germline V gene, CDR1 is MNHNY and CDR2 is SVGAGI (reference sequence). CDR3 sequence (DNA): TGTGCCAGCAGTACAACCGGGACTAGCACCTACGAGCAGTACTTC. Translated, it gives CASSTTGTSTYEQYF.

The rearrangement uses TRBV7-2 and TRBJ2-7, with D tentatively TRBD1 or TRBD2 (5 bases each). From germline, CDR1 is SGHTA and CDR2 FQGNSA. This CDR3 is built from 14 residues. V was shortened by 4 bases and J by 2 bases, with 12 bases between the two germline ends. CDR3 bases: TGTGCCAGCAGCTCAAAGTGGGGGACCTACGAGCAGTACTTC. The encoded protein is CASSSKWGTYEQYF.

Written as DNA, the CDR3 is TGTGCCAGCAGTTACTCGGGGGATACCTACGAGCAGTACTTC. As protein: CASSYSGDTYEQYF. The chain carries TRBV6-6 and TRBJ2-7; TRBD1 or TRBD2 may be the D gene (5 bases each). Between the trimmed V and J ends, which lost 0 bases and 2 bases, there was a span of 8 bases. CDR3 length: 14 amino acids. Germline CDR1 and CDR2: MNHNY and SVGAGI (reference sequence).

The chain combines TRBV7-2 with TRBJ2-5; D is perhaps TRBD2 (5 bases). Germline CDR1 is SGHTA and CDR2 is FQGNSA. V shed 5 bases and J shed 9 bases, with 16 bases lying between them. The CDR3 consists of 13 residues. CDR3 amino acids: CASSLDYIFPQYF. The CDR3 coding sequence is TGTGCCAGCAGCCTAGACTATATATTTCCCCAGTACTTC.

This clonotype showed up just once. The chain uses TRBV29-1 and TRBJ1-1; no firm D call. The CDR3 is made up of 13 amino acids. Per germline, CDR1 SQVTM and CDR2 ANQGSEA. V was shortened by 7 bases and J by 5 bases, with 17 bases between the two germline ends. The CDR3 loop reads CSATRGVGTEAFF. The CDR3 coding sequence is TGCAGCGCCACACGTGGGGTGGGGACTGAAGCTTTCTTT.

The V call is TRBV12-3 or TRBV12-4, the J call TRBJ2-4; perhaps TRBD2 as D (5 bases). V lost 7 bases and J 13 bases, leaving 20 bases between the germline ends. The CDR3 covers 13 residues. The CDR3 here is CASNLASQWEQYF. CDR3 coding DNA: TGTGCCAGCAACTTGGCTAGCCAGTGGGAGCAGTACTTC.